This T cell receptor (beta chain) was obtained from a study of blood T cell repertoires in COVID-19 (dated by TCRdb to about 2020). Turning to the overall study: Samples from collaborators originated in the United States, Italy and Spain and spanned both the acute and convalescent phases of COVID-19. The material from the prospective study consisted of cDNA or gDNA derived from T cells, B-cell-depleted T cells, or PBMCs. Deeply sampled blood TCRbeta repertoires from subjects exposed to, actively infected with, or recovered from COVID-19 were included in the dataset. The repertoires were released in a freely available public database intended as a resource for research on the immune response to SARS-CoV-2. Samples came from the ongoing ImmuneRACE study (first 160 participants) plus 1,254 subjects from 6 global collaborators. Nearly every sample came with metadata listing a de-identified subject ID, COVID-19 status, age in years and sex. Where available, HLA class I and class II types were obtained from metadata supplied by the sample provider rather than from assay-based typing.

On the study overall, not on this receptor specifically: The quantity of clinical and demographic metadata differed by source and by participant and was supplied without curation.

Whole blood was collected in K2EDTA tubes by collaborating institutions according to the institutions' own protocols. For TCRbeta analysis, collaborators shipped samples in one of three forms: frozen whole blood, isolated PBMCs, or DNA extracted from either of those sample types. TCRbeta CDR3 regions were amplified from genomic DNA by means of the immunoSEQ Assay, a bias-controlled multiplex PCR. Per the authors' processing: The number of nucleated cells in each sample was estimated from the amplification of reference gene primers within the assay. To quantify the absolute abundance of each unique TCRbeta CDR3 rearrangement, sequence reads were collapsed and filtered. For each sample, productive Simpson clonality was calculated by taking the square root of Simpson's diversity index across productive rearrangements. This is the immuneACCESS table as TCRdb keeps it, with only in-frame sequences that have V and J called. A part of the clones is gone; compared with another copy, unresolved V genes explain less than half, and the rest is unexplained. V and J calls and clone size are those listed in that table; D and trimming were worked out from the DNA. A total of around 55,000 clones appear in this sample, 85% to 90% of them only once. In total, the top ten clones hold around 1.5% of the sample.

On this clone: What this receptor recognizes is not known. No base quality values were provided; no much bigger clone lies one nucleotide off.

Trimming takes 6 bases off V and 3 bases off J; junction bases not matched to a gene: 23. The CDR3 contains 19 residues, cysteine and phenylalanine counted. The DNA shown is the 57-base CDR3, in frame from base 1. The germline V gene gives CDR1 as MDHEN and CDR2 as SYDVKM. Material: peripheral blood. This sequence was found in a man in his 60s with acute or convalescent COVID-19. The chain is encoded by TRBV28 joined to TRBJ2-7, with 7 bases aligning to TRBD2. The CDR3 region: CASSLGKIRRESDLYEQYF. In nucleotide form, the sequence is TGTGCCAGCAGCCTAGGTAAGATAAGGCGGGAGTCCGATCTCTACGAGCAGTACTTC. Outside the CDR3, residues come from the reference TRBV28 and TRBJ2-7 proteins, so the full variable domain is: DVKVTQSSRYLVKRTGEKVFLECVQDMDHENMFWYRQDPGLGLRLIYFSYDVKMKEKGDIPEGYSVSREKKERFSLILESASTNQTSMYLCASSLGKIRRESDLYEQYFGPGTRLTVT.